The 27 T cell receptor beta chains given below trace back to one sample, sequenced in a study of lymphopenia after photon versus proton radiotherapy. The method was immunoSEQ multiplex PCR; TCRdb's version includes in-frame clones alone and lacks a portion of them. The sample shows 65,000 to 75,000 clones, over 70% of them seen only once. The material was peripheral blood, obtained from a patient treated with proton-based radiotherapy. The receptors derive from an elderly man with esophageal cancer.

The genes are TRBV5-1 and TRBJ2-3; 9 nucleotides match TRBD2. Germline lookup yields CDR1 SGHRS and CDR2 YFSETQ. This CDR3 is 17 amino acids long. J lost 5 bases, V lost 4 bases, and 14 bases had no gene match. CDR3 sequence: CASSPLAGGLSGDTQYF. The CDR3 DNA sequence: TGCGCCAGCAGCCCCTTGGCGGGGGGGTTGAGCGGAGATACGCAGTATTTT. Full variable domain (missing parts from reference TRBV5-1 and TRBJ2-3): KAGVTQTPRYLIKTRGQQVTLSCSPISGHRSVSWYQQTPGQGLQFLFEYFSETQRNKGNFPGRFSGRQFSNSRSEMNVSTLELGDSALYLCASSPLAGGLSGDTQYFGPGTRLTVL.

Only a few counts were recorded for this clone. This rearrangement joins TRBV21-1 to TRBJ1-6; no DNA check was done on the table's D call, TRBD1. TRBV21-1 corresponds to a pseudogene. This CDR3 has 15 amino acids. DNA of the CDR3: TGTGCCACTGAGGTATCGGACAACGGTAATTCACCCCTCCACTTT. This encodes CATEVSDNGNSPLHF.

This clone appeared a few times. This chain links TRBV27 with TRBJ2-1; D possibly matches TRBD1 or TRBD2 (5 bases each). In germline, CDR1 is MNHEY, CDR2 SMNVEV (reference sequence). This CDR3 has 13 amino acids. The V and J ends lost 7 bases and 5 bases respectively, with 12 bases between them. The CDR3 sequence: CASTSGRDNEQFF. The CDR3 nucleotides are TGTGCCAGCACCTCGGGGCGGGACAATGAGCAGTTCTTC.

The rearrangement links TRBV19 to TRBJ2-7; D call uncertain. CDR1 and CDR2 (germline): LNHDA, SQIVND (reference sequence). The CDR3 consists of 13 residues. V lost 1 base to trimming and J lost 2 bases, with 6 bases between them. CDR3: CASSIGRTYEQYF. The CDR3 DNA is TGTGCCAGTAGTATAGGCCGGACCTACGAGCAGTACTTC.

This chain connects TRBV27 to TRBJ2-5, with a possible D match to TRBD1 (5 bases). Germline CDR1 reads MNHEY; CDR2 reads SMNVEV (reference sequence). The length of the CDR3 is 12 residues. V was pared by 3 bases and J by 8 bases, with 10 bases between. The CDR3 DNA is TGTGCCAGCAGTTTCCCCCAGGGTACCCAGTACTTC. This sequence encodes CASSFPQGTQYF.

The chain recombines TRBV4-3 with TRBJ1-6; D remains unclear. The V end lost 1 base, the J end lost 8 bases, and 15 bases lay between the germline ends. Germline assignment: CDR1 LGHNA and CDR2 YSLEER. The CDR3 is 16 residues long. CDR3 protein: CASSQGSRVGDSPLHF. CDR3 coding DNA: TGCGCCAGCAGCCAAGGATCGCGGGTTGGGGATTCACCCCTCCACTTT.

This rearrangement joins TRBV15 to TRBJ2-7; D call uncertain. Germline V gives CDR1 LNHNV, CDR2 YYDKDF (reference sequence). The CDR3 runs 13 residues. V was shortened by 1 base and J by 1 base, with 5 bases between the two germline ends. CDR3 protein: CATSRASSYEQYF. Here the CDR3 DNA reads TGTGCCACCAGCAGAGCCAGTTCCTACGAGCAGTACTTC.

The chain has TRBV10-1 and TRBJ1-1; tentatively, D is TRBD1 (5 bases). The V end lost 2 bases, the J end lost 3 bases, and 10 bases lay between the germline ends. The CDR3 totals 14 residues. Germline assignment: CDR1 WNHNN and CDR2 SYGVQD (reference sequence). CDR3 loop: CASSETDRYTEAFF. The CDR3 DNA sequence: TGCGCCAGCAGTGAGACAGACAGATACACTGAAGCTTTCTTT.

The rearrangement links TRBV12-5 to TRBJ1-1; no clear D. The CDR3 length is 16 residues. Trimming removed 0 bases from V and 0 bases from J, with 11 bases in between. The germline gives CDR1 LGHNT, CDR2 FRNRAP. Here the CDR3 reads CASGLVVSRLNTEAFF. The CDR3 region has the DNA TGTGCTAGTGGTTTGGTAGTGAGCCGTTTGAACACTGAAGCTTTCTTT.

V and J are TRBV25-1 and TRBJ1-4, with no clear D. The CDR3 loop spans 15 amino acids. V was trimmed by 5 bases and J by 8 bases, leaving 18 bases between them. Germline-derived CDR1 and CDR2 are MGHDK and SYGVNS. CDR3 region: CASSKPGALKEKLFF. The CDR3 DNA sequence: TGTGCCAGCAGTAAGCCGGGAGCCCTAAAGGAAAAACTGTTTTTT.

The rearrangement joins TRBV13 to TRBJ2-3, with TRBD2 matching 9 bases. This CDR3 spans 17 amino acids. Losses at the gene ends were 5 bases for V and 4 bases for J; bases not matched to a gene: 13. Germline CDR1 reads PRHDT; CDR2 reads FYEKMQ (reference sequence). The CDR3 reads CASSGPPGLAVSDTQYF. DNA of the CDR3: TGTGCCAGCAGCGGACCGCCGGGACTAGCTGTTTCAGATACGCAGTATTTT.

V gene TRBV5-4 combines with J gene TRBJ2-5; D not resolved. V shed 2 bases and J shed 3 bases, with 2 bases lying between them. Germline loops: CDR1 SGHNT, CDR2 YYREEE (reference sequence). The CDR3 totals 11 residues. The CDR3 DNA reads TGTGCCAGCAGCTTCAAAGAGACCCAGTACTTC. Its protein is CASSFKETQYF.

The V and J genes are TRBV6-1 and TRBJ2-1; 8 nucleotides match TRBD1. Germline CDR1 MNHNS, CDR2 SASEGT. V lost 4 bases to trimming and J lost 10 bases; unmatched junction nucleotides: 6. CDR3 length equals 13 residues. The CDR3: CASSGQGSLEQFF. CDR3 in DNA: TGTGCCAGCAGTGGACAGGGGTCGTTAGAGCAGTTCTTC.

The genes are TRBV27 and TRBJ2-7; possibly TRBD1 for D (5 bases). Deletions cut 5 bases from V and 3 bases from J, with 11 bases between. CDR1 MNHEY and CDR2 SMNVEV come from the germline V gene (reference sequence). The CDR3 runs 13 residues. This CDR3 reads CASSRTGYYEQYF. In nucleotides, the CDR3 is TGTGCCAGCAGTAGAACAGGATACTACGAGCAGTACTTC.

V and J are TRBV5-1 and TRBJ2-2; either TRBD1 or TRBD2 may supply D (7 bases each). CDR1 is SGHRS and CDR2 is YFSETQ in the germline V gene. The CDR3 totals 16 residues. V was cut by 5 bases and J by 4 bases, with 18 bases left in between. The CDR3 region is CASRRGDREGTGELFF. CDR3 nucleotide sequence: TGCGCCAGCAGGCGCGGTGACAGGGAGGGCACCGGGGAGCTGTTTTTT.

V and J are TRBV4-3 and TRBJ2-6; weak D call: TRBD1 (5 bases). Germline CDR1 reads LGHNA; CDR2 reads YSLEER. V gave up 0 bases and J gave up 0 bases, with 12 bases separating them. The CDR3 covers 18 residues. The CDR3 here is CASSQDQGLDSGANVLTF. The CDR3 DNA follows: TGCGCCAGCAGCCAAGATCAGGGTTTGGACTCTGGGGCCAACGTCCTGACTTTC.

This rearrangement joins TRBV30 to TRBJ1-1, with D unclear. V gave up 3 bases and J gave up 5 bases, with 25 bases separating them. CDR1 GTSNPN and CDR2 SVGIG come from the germline V gene (reference sequence). The CDR3 is 17 residues long. CDR3 sequence: CAWSLLGLSKPRTEAFF. The CDR3 nucleotides are TGTGCCTGGAGCTTACTTGGGCTCTCCAAGCCACGGACTGAAGCTTTCTTT.

The genes are TRBV6-6 and TRBJ2-7; D possibly corresponds to TRBD2 (5 bases). The ends were cut back, 8 bases at V and 6 bases at J, with 17 bases in the middle. From germline, CDR1 is MNHNY and CDR2 SVGAGI (reference sequence). The CDR3 consists of 13 residues. The CDR3 protein is CASGPHRGGEQYF. The CDR3 DNA follows: TGTGCCAGCGGCCCCCACCGAGGAGGCGAGCAGTACTTC.

V and J are TRBV6-1 and TRBJ1-4; weak D call: TRBD1 (5 bases). Germline values: CDR1 MNHNS, CDR2 SASEGT. V was cut by 4 bases and J by 3 bases, with 12 bases left in between. This CDR3 is built from 15 residues. The CDR3, as DNA: TGTGCCAGCAGTGGGAACAGGCTATCTAATGAAAAACTGTTTTTT. It is translated as CASSGNRLSNEKLFF.

This clone turned up a few times. This chain uses TRBV28 with TRBJ1-6; TRBD1 matches at 7 bases. Per the germline V gene, CDR1 is MDHEN and CDR2 is SYDVKM. The CDR3 has 14 residues. Trimming cost V 10 bases and J 10 bases; bases outside gene matches: 13. The CDR3 nucleotides read TGTGCCACCATTACTGGCCAAGGGGGCTCACCCCTCCACTTT. Translation: CATITGQGGSPLHF.

V usage is TRBV16 and J usage is TRBJ2-7; D might be TRBD1 (6 bases). Germline CDR1 is KGHSY and CDR2 is FQNENV. CDR3 size: 15 residues. Between the trimmed V and J ends, which lost 1 base and 0 bases, there was a span of 10 bases. CDR3 protein: CASSQLGASSYEQYF. The CDR3 DNA is TGTGCCAGCAGCCAATTGGGGGCCAGCTCCTACGAGCAGTACTTC.

This sequence joins TRBV7-9 and TRBJ2-5; tentative D call: TRBD1 (5 bases). This CDR3 region has 14 residues. With 0 bases removed from V and 5 bases from J, the gap between germline ends came to 10 bases. Germline lookup yields CDR1 SEHNR and CDR2 FQNEAQ (reference sequence). The CDR3 bases are TGTGCCAGCAGCTTAGCGTCCAGGGTGGAGACCCAGTACTTC. Protein: CASSLASRVETQYF.

The genes are TRBV5-1 and TRBJ1-3; unclear D gene. The germline V gene has CDR1 SGHRS and CDR2 YFSETQ. This CDR3 spans 17 amino acids. Between the trimmed V and J ends, which lost 4 bases and 0 bases, there was a span of 17 bases. CDR3 region: CASSVGFHLSSGNTIYF. DNA for the CDR3: TGCGCCAGCAGCGTGGGATTCCATTTGAGCTCTGGAAACACCATATATTTT.

The rearrangement joins TRBV19 to TRBJ2-7, with 10 bases aligning to TRBD1. Trimming at V came to 3 bases and at J to 5 bases, leaving 10 bases not matched to a gene. The CDR3 is made up of 16 amino acids. Germline CDR1 and CDR2: LNHDA and SQIVND (reference sequence). The CDR3 spells CASSILRTGGIHEQYF. The CDR3 DNA is TGTGCCAGTAGTATTCTGAGGACAGGGGGTATCCACGAGCAGTACTTC. Filled out from reference TRBV19 and TRBJ2-7, the complete variable domain reads DGGITQSPKYLFRKEGQNVTLSCEQNLNHDAMYWYRQDPGQGLRLIYYSQIVNDFQKGDIAEGYSVSREKKESFPLTVTSAQKNPTAFYLCASSILRTGGIHEQYFGPGTRLTVT.

The chain recombines TRBV7-6 with TRBJ1-5, with D perhaps matching TRBD1 (6 bases). CDR1 and CDR2 from the germline V gene are SGHVS and FNYEAQ. V was clipped by 3 bases and J by 6 bases, with 12 bases between them. The length of the CDR3 is 14 residues. CDR3 sequence (DNA): TGTGCCAGCAGCTTTGTGACAGGCGGTCAGCCCCAGCATTTT. As protein: CASSFVTGGQPQHF.

The DNA of the CDR3 is TGCGCCAGCAGCCAAGGGCTGGGGGGTGGGCCAGATACGCAGTATTTT. It yields the protein CASSQGLGGGPDTQYF. V usage is TRBV4-1 and J usage is TRBJ2-3, with a possible D match to TRBD2 (6 bases). This CDR3 has 16 amino acids. The germline gives CDR1 MGHRA, CDR2 YSYEKL. The ends were cut back, 1 base at V and 4 bases at J, with 15 bases in the middle.

The rearrangement uses TRBV7-9 and TRBJ2-1; 9 bases align to TRBD2. Looked up from germline, CDR1 is SEHNR and CDR2 is FQNEAQ (reference sequence). V shed 2 bases and J 0 bases; nucleotides not matched to a gene: 5. The CDR3 has 17 residues. CDR3 sequence reads: CASSLLSGGRSYNEQFF. The DNA for the CDR3 is TGTGCCAGCAGCTTACTTAGCGGGGGCCGCTCCTACAATGAGCAGTTCTTC. The complete variable domain, with remaining parts taken from reference TRBV7-9 and TRBJ2-1, reads DTGVSQNPRHKITKRGQNVTFRCDPISEHNRLYWYRQTLGQGPEFLTYFQNEAQLEKSRLLSDRFSAERPKGSFSTLEIQRTEQGDSAMYLCASSLLSGGRSYNEQFFGPGTRLTVL.